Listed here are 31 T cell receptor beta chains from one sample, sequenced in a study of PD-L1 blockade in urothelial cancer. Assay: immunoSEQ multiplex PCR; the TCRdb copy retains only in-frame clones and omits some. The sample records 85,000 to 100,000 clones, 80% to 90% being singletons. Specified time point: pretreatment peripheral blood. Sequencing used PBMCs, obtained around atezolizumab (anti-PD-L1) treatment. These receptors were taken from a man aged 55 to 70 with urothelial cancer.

The CDR3 sequence: CASKDTPNTGELFF. CDR3 nucleotide sequence: TGTGCCAGCAAGGACACTCCGAACACCGGGGAGCTGTTTTTT. This rearrangement joins TRBV2 to TRBJ2-2; possible D gene TRBD1, 5 bases. CDR3 size: 14 residues. Germline CDR1 reads SNHLY; CDR2 reads FYNNEI. Between the trimmed V and J ends, which lost 7 bases and 0 bases, there was a span of 9 bases.

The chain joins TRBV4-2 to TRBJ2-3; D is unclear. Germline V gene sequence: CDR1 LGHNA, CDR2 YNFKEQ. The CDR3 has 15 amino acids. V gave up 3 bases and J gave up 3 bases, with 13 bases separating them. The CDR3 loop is CASSQRGPRTDTQYF. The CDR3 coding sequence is TGTGCCAGCAGCCAGAGAGGCCCGAGGACAGATACGCAGTATTTT.

CDR3 nucleotides: TGTGCCATCAGTGGCTCGCTCGGACTAGCGGAAGAGACCCAGTACTTC. It is translated as CAISGSLGLAEETQYF. V usage is TRBV10-3 and J usage is TRBJ2-5; 10 bases line up with TRBD2. There are 16 residues in the CDR3. Germline V gene lookup returns CDR1 ENHRY and CDR2 SYGVKD. Trimming at V came to 4 bases and at J to 3 bases, leaving 8 bases not matched to a gene.

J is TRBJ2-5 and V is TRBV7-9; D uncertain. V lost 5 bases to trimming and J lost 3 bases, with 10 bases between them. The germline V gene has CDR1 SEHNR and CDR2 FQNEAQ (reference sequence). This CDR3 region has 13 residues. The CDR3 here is CASSPPPEETQYF. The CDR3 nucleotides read TGTGCCAGCAGCCCCCCTCCGGAAGAGACCCAGTACTTC.

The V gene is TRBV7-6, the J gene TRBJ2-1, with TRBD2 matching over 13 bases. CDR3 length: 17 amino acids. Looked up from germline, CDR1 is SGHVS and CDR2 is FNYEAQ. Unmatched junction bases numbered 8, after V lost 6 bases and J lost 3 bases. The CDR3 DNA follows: TGTGCCAGCAGACCTAGACTAGCGGGGGGCCTCTACAATGAGCAGTTCTTC. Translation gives CASRPRLAGGLYNEQFF.

CDR3 DNA: TGTGCCAGCAGTCTCCACAACTACGAGCAGTACTTC. It codes for CASSLHNYEQYF. This sequence joins TRBV28 and TRBJ2-7; D is unclear. V gave up 5 bases and J gave up 3 bases, with 8 bases separating them. The CDR3 is made up of 12 amino acids. Germline V CDR1 and CDR2: MDHEN, SYDVKM.

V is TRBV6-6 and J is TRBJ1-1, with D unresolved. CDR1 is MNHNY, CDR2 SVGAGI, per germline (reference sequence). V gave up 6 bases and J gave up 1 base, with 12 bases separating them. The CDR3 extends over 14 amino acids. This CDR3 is CASSPPGWNTEAFF. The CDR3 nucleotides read TGTGCCAGCAGCCCCCCAGGCTGGAACACTGAAGCTTTCTTT.

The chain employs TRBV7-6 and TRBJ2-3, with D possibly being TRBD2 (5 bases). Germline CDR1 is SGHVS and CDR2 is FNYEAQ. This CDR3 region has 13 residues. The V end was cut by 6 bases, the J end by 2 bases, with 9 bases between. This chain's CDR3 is CASSPGSTDTQYF. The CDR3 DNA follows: TGTGCCAGCAGTCCGGGGTCCACAGATACGCAGTATTTT.

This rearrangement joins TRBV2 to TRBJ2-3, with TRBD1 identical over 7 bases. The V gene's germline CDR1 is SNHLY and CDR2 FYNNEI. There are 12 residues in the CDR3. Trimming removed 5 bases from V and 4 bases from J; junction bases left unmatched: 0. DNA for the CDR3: TGTGCCAGCAGTCAGGGGGCAGATACGCAGTATTTT. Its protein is CASSQGADTQYF. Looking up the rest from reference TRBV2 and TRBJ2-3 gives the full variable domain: EPEVTQTPSHQVTQMGQEVILRCVPISNHLYFYWYRQILGQKVEFLVSFYNNEISEKSEIFDDQFSVERPDGSNFTLKIRSTKLEDSAMYFCASSQGADTQYFGPGTRLTVL.

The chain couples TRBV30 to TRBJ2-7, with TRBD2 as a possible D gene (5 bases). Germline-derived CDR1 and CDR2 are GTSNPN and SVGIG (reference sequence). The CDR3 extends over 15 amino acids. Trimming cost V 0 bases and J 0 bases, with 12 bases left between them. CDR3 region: CAWSVQLGASYEQYF. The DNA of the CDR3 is TGTGCCTGGAGTGTACAGCTGGGAGCCTCCTACGAGCAGTACTTC.

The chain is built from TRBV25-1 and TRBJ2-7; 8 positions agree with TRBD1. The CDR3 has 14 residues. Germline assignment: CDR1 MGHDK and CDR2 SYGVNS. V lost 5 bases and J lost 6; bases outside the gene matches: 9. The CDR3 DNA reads TGTGCCAGCAGTCAGCGGACAGGGAGGAGCGAGCAGTACTTC. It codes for CASSQRTGRSEQYF.

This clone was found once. CDR3 DNA: TGTGCCAGCAGTGTTAGCGGGGGAAGTTCAGAGACCCAGTACTTC. As protein: CASSVSGGSSETQYF. The rearrangement links TRBV11-2 to TRBJ2-5; TRBD2 matches 9 bases. Germline-derived CDR1 and CDR2 are SGHAT and FQNNGV. The CDR3 consists of 15 residues. The ends lost 6 bases at V and 4 bases at J; junction bases unmatched: 9.

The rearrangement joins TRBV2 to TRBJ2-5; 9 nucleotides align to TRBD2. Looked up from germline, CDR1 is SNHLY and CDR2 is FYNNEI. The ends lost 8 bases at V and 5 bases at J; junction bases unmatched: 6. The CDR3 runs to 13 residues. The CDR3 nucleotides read TGTGCCAGCCCGCTAGCGGGGTTCGAGACCCAGTACTTC. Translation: CASPLAGFETQYF. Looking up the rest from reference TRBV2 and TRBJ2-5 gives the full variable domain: EPEVTQTPSHQVTQMGQEVILRCVPISNHLYFYWYRQILGQKVEFLVSFYNNEISEKSEIFDDQFSVERPDGSNFTLKIRSTKLEDSAMYFCASPLAGFETQYFGPGTRLLVL.

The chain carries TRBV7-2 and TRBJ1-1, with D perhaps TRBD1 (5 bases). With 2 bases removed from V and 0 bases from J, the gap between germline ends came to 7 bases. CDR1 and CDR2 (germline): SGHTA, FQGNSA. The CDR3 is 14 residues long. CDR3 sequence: CASSLKGLNTEAFF. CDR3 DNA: TGTGCCAGCAGCTTAAAGGGGTTGAACACTGAAGCTTTCTTT.

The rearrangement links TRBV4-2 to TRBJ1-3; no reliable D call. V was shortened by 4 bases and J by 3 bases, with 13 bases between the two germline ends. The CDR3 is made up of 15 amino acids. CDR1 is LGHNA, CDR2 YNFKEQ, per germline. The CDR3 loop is CASSPEEGGGNTIYF. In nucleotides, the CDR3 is TGTGCCAGCAGCCCCGAGGAGGGAGGTGGAAACACCATATATTTT.

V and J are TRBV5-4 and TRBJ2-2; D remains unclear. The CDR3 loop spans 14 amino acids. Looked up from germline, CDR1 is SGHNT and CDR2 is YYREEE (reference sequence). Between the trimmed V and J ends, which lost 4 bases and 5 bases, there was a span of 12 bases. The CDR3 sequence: CASSPGGPTGELFF. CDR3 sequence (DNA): TGTGCCAGCAGCCCTGGCGGCCCGACCGGGGAGCTGTTTTTT. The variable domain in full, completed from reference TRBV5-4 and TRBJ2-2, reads ETGVTQSPTHLIKTRGQQVTLRCSSQSGHNTVSWYQQALGQGPQFIFQYYREEENGRGNFPPRFSGLQFPNYSSELNVNALELDDSALYLCASSPGGPTGELFFGEGSRLTVL.

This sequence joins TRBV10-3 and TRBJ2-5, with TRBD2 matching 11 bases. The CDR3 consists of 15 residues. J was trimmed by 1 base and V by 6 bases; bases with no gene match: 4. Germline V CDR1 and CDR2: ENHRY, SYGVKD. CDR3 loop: CAISAGTSGQETQYF. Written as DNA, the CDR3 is TGTGCCATCAGCGCTGGGACTAGCGGCCAAGAGACCCAGTACTTC.

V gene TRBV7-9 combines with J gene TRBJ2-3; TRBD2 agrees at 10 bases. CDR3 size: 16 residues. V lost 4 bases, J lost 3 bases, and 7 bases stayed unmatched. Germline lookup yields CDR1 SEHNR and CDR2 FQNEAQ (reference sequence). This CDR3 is CASSSQLAGITDTQYF. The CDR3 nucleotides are TGTGCCAGCAGCTCCCAACTAGCGGGAATAACAGATACGCAGTATTTT.

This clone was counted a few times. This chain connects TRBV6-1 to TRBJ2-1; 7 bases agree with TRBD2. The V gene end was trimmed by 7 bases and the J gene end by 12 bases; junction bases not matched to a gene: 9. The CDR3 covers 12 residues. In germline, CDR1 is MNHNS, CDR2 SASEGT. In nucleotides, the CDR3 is TGTGCCAGCATTTCGGACGGGGGGAGGCAGTTCTTC. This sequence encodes CASISDGGRQFF.

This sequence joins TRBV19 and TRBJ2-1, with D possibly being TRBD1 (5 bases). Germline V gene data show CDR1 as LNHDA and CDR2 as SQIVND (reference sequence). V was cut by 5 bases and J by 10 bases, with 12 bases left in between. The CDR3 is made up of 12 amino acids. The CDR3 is CASSHQGGEQFF. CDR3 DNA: TGTGCCAGTAGTCATCAGGGCGGCGAGCAGTTCTTC.

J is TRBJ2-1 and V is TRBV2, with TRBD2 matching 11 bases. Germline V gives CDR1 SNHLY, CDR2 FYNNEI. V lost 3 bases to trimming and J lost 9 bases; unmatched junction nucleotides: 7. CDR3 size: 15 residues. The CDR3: CASSEGLAGGVEQFF. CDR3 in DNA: TGTGCCAGCAGTGAGGGGCTAGCGGGAGGAGTTGAGCAGTTCTTC.

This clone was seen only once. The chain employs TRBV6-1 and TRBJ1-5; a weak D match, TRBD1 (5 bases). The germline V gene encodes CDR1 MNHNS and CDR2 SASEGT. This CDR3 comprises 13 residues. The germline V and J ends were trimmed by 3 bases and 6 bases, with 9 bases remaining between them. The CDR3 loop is CASSEGPGQPQHF. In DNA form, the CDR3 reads TGTGCCAGCAGTGAGGGGCCCGGTCAGCCCCAGCATTTT.

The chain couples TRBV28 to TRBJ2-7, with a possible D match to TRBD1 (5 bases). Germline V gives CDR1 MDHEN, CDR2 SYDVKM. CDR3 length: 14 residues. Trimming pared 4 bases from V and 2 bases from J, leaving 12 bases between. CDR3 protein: CASSSGPRPYEQYF. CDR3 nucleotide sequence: TGTGCCAGCAGTTCAGGGCCGCGTCCCTACGAGCAGTACTTC.

The CDR3 is CASSGLQGNLGTQYF. The CDR3 DNA reads TGTGCCAGCAGTGGATTACAGGGTAATCTTGGTACGCAGTATTTT. The V call is TRBV6-1, the J call TRBJ2-3; tentatively, D is TRBD1 (6 bases). Germline CDR1 MNHNS, CDR2 SASEGT. CDR3 size: 15 residues. The V end lost 4 bases, the J end lost 8 bases, and 19 bases lay between the germline ends.

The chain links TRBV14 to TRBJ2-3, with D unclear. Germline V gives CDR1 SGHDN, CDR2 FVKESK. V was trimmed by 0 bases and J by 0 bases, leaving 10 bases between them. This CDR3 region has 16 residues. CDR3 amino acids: CASSQDGGQSTDTQYF. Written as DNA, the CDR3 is TGTGCCAGCAGCCAAGATGGCGGTCAAAGCACAGATACGCAGTATTTT. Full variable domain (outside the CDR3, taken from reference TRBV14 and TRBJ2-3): EAGVTQFPSHSVIEKGQTVTLRCDPISGHDNLYWYRRVMGKEIKFLLHFVKESKQDESGMPNNRFLAERTGGTYSTLKVQPAELEDSGVYFCASSQDGGQSTDTQYFGPGTRLTVL.

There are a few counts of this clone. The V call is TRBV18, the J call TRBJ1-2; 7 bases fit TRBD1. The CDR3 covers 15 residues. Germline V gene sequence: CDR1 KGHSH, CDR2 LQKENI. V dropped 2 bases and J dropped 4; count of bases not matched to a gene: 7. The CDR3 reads CASSPSTGWGYGYTF. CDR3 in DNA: TGTGCCAGCTCACCATCGACAGGGTGGGGCTATGGCTACACCTTC.

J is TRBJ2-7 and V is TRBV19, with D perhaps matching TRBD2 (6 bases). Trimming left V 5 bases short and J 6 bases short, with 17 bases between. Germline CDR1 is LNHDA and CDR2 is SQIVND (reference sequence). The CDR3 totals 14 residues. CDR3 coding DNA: TGTGCCAGTAGTCGCGAAGGGACTTTTGTCGAGCAGTACTTC. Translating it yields CASSREGTFVEQYF.

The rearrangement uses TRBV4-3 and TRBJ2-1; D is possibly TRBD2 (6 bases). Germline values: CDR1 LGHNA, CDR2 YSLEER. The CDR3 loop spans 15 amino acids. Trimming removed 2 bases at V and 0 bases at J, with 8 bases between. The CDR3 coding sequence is TGCGCCAGCAGCCAAATCGGGGGCTCCTACAATGAGCAGTTCTTC. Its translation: CASSQIGGSYNEQFF.

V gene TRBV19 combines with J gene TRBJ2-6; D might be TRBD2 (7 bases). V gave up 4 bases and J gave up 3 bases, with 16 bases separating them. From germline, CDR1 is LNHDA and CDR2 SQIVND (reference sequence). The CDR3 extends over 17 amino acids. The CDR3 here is CASSTRGGGSGANVLTF. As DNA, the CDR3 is TGTGCCAGTAGTACCAGGGGCGGGGGTAGTGGGGCCAACGTCCTGACTTTC.

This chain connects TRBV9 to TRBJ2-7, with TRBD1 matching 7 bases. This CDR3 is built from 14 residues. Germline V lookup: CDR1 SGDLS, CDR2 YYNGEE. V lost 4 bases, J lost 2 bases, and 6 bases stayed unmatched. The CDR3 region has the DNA TGTGCCAGCAGCCCGGGACAGTATGCCTACGAGCAGTACTTC. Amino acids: CASSPGQYAYEQYF.

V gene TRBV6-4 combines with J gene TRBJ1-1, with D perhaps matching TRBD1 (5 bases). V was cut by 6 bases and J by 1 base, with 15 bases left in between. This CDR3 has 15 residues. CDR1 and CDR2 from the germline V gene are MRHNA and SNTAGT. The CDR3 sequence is CASSPMFDRNTEAFF. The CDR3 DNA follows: TGTGCCAGCAGCCCTATGTTCGACAGGAACACTGAAGCTTTCTTT.